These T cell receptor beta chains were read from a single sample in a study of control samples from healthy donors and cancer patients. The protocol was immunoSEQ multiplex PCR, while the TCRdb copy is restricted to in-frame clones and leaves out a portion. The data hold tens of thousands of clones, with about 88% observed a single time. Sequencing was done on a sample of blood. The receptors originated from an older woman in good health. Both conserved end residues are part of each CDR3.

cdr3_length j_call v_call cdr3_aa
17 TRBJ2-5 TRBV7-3 CASSLGARRDSEETQYF
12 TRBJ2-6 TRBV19 CASSIDRIVLTF
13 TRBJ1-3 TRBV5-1 CASSLEVGNTIYF
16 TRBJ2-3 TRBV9 CASSVNGGRRTDTQYF
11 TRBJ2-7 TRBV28 CASTNGVAQYF
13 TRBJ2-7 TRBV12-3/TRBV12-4 CASSRDGLGEQYF
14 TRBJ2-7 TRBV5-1 CASSSDRPSYEQYF
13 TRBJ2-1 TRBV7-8 CASSLITGGEQFF
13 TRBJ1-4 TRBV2 CASSMRAGEKLFF
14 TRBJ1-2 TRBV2 CASRRQGGDYGYTF
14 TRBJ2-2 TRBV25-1 CASSGLAGPGELFF
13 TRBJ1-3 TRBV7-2 CASRPPSGNTIYF
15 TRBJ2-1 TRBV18 CASSGSSTSYNEQFF
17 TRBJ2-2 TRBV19 CASSLGSGTANTGELFF
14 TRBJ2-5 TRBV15 CATSSSGYQETQYF
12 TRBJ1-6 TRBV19 CASSVINSPLHF
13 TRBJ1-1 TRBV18 CASSPTVNTEAFF
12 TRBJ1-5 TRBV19 CASSIDPMVQHF
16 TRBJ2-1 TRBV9 CASSVDIGTGVNEQFF
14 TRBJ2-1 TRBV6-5 CASSYQTPTTPQFF
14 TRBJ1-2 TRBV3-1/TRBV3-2 CASSQRRGSHGYTF
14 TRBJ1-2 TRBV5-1 CASSLEAANYGYTF